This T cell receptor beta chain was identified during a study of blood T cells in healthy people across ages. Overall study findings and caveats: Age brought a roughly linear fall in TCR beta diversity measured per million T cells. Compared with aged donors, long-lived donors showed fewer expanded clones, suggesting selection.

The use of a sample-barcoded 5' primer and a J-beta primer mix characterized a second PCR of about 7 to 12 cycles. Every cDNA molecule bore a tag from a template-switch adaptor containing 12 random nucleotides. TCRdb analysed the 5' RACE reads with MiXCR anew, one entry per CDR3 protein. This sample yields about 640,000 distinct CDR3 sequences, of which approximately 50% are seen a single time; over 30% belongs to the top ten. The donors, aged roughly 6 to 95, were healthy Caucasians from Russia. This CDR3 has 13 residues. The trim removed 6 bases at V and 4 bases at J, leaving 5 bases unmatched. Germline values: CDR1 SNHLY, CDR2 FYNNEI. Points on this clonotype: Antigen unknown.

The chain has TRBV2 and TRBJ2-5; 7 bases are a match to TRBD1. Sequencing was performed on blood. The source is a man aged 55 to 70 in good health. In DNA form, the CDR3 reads TGTGCCAGCAGCGGACAGGTTCGAGAGACCCAGTACTTC. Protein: CASSGQVRETQYF.